The 13 T cell receptor beta chains below were found in one sample sequenced in a study of T cell clonality in common variable immunodeficiency. Some clones are missing from TCRdb's copy, which holds only in-frame ones; the method was immunoSEQ multiplex PCR. The sample is made up of about 52,000 clones, none counted only once. The sequenced sample was peripheral blood mononuclear cells. All receptors derive from a person aged 18 to 75 in good health.

This clone came up many times. The read finishes 3 residues shy of the CDR3 end, and the germline J gene is used to complete it. This chain connects TRBV28 to TRBJ2-3; D unclear. V was cut by 7 bases and J by 4 bases, with 12 bases left in between. The germline V gene encodes CDR1 MDHEN and CDR2 SYDVKM. This CDR3 is built from 13 residues. CDR3 region: CASTLPSADTQYF. The CDR3 bases that were read are TGTGCCAGCACACTTCCTTCCGCAGATACG.

As for this clone: Read data end 3 residues before the CDR3 end; the end is taken from the germline J gene. The V gene is TRBV29-1, the J gene TRBJ2-1; 13 nucleotides match TRBD2. CDR1 is SQVTM and CDR2 is ANQGSEA in the germline V gene. CDR3 size: 16 residues. V lost 7 bases, J lost 9 bases, and 15 bases stayed unmatched. The part of the CDR3 DNA that was read is TGCAGCGCGGGACTAGCGGGACCAGCGAGCGATGGTGAG. The encoded protein is CSAGLAGPASDGE. The full CDR3 reads CSAGLAGPASDGEQFF.

Ten or more counts support this clone. CDR3 in amino acids: CASSKRGGLLDEQFF. The covered CDR3 bases are TGCGCCAGCAGTAAGCGGGGGGGCCTCTTGGATGAG. The chain is built from TRBV4-1 and TRBJ2-1, with TRBD2 matching over 10 bases. With the read ending 3 residues before the CDR3 end, the germline J gene is used to fill in that end. The CDR3 has 15 amino acids. In germline, CDR1 is MGHRA, CDR2 YSYEKL. With 6 bases clipped from V and 8 bases from J, the junction kept 10 bases outside the gene matches.

In this sample, this clone turned up many times. From the germline J gene comes the end of the CDR3, since the read stops 3 residues before it. The rearrangement links TRBV20-1 to TRBJ2-3; 7 bases fit TRBD2. The CDR3 has 14 amino acids. The V gene's germline CDR1 is DFQATT and CDR2 SNEGSKA (reference sequence). The J segment lost 6 bases and the V segment lost 0 bases, leaving 6 bases of the junction unmatched. Incomplete CDR3 DNA: TGCAGTGCTAGAGATCCGTGGCGGGAGGATACG. Encoded protein: CSARDPWREDT. The CDR3 in its entirety is CSARDPWREDTQYF.

This clone showed up many times. Coverage ceases 3 residues before the CDR3 finishes, and the germline J gene fills in the end. The gene calls are TRBV7-8 and TRBJ1-3; D may be TRBD1 (6 bases). The CDR3 covers 15 residues. CDR1 is SGHVS, CDR2 FQNEAQ, per germline. V lost 2 bases and J 8 bases, leaving 16 bases between the germline ends. Incomplete CDR3 DNA: TGTGCCAGCAGCTTAAGCACAGGGATGTGGGACACC. Amino acid sequence: CASSLSTGMWDT. The whole CDR3 sequence reads CASSLSTGMWDTIYF.

This clone was observed many times. The read ends 3 residues before the CDR3 terminus; that terminus is restored from the germline J gene. This chain links TRBV7-9 with TRBJ1-5; D unresolved. The CDR3 runs to 15 residues. The V gene lost 1 base and the J gene lost 0 bases, with 7 bases spanning the gap. CDR1 is SEHNR and CDR2 is FQNEAQ in the germline V gene (reference sequence). The CDR3 sequence: CASSLGQNSNQPQHF. The covered CDR3 bases are TGTGCCAGCAGCTTAGGGCAGAATAGCAATCAGCCC.

This clone has at least ten counts. The sequence runs out 3 residues before the end of the CDR3; the remainder is reconstructed from the germline J gene. This chain joins TRBV7-2 and TRBJ2-7; D gene uncertain. CDR1 and CDR2 (germline): SGHTA, FQGNSA. CDR3 length equals 13 residues. Trimming removed 3 bases from V and 6 bases from J, with 12 bases in between. The DNA read from the CDR3 is TGTGCCAGCAGCTTTACCCTGGCTAGCGAG. Translating gives CASSFTLASE. The CDR3 reads in full as CASSFTLASEQYF.

Details on this clone: Read sequence stops 3 residues before the CDR3 end, and the germline J gene provides the missing end. V is TRBV18 and J is TRBJ2-7; 7 nucleotides line up with TRBD1. Germline V gene data show CDR1 as KGHSH and CDR2 as LQKENI. The CDR3 is made up of 15 amino acids. J was trimmed by 2 bases and V by 8 bases; bases with no gene match: 12. The chain's CDR3 is CASPSDGTVAYEQYF. The CDR3 bases that were read are TGTGCCAGCCCTTCCGATGGGACAGTGGCCTACGAG.

CDR3 region: CASSIQGAGYTF. The CDR3 DNA, read in part, is TGTGCCAGTAGTATTCAAGGTGCTGGC. The chain is built from TRBV19 and TRBJ1-2; D is undetermined. Sequencing ends 3 residues short of the CDR3 end; the germline J gene provides the rest. This CDR3 comprises 12 residues. The germline V gene encodes CDR1 LNHDA and CDR2 SQIVND (reference sequence). Trimming removed 3 bases at V and 7 bases at J, with 9 bases between.

This clone showed up many times. The sequence runs out 3 residues before the end of the CDR3; the remainder is reconstructed from the germline J gene. The chain uses TRBV6-2 or TRBV6-3 and TRBJ2-4; D might be TRBD2 (5 bases). This CDR3 has 15 residues. V was cut by 8 bases and J by 3 bases, with 17 bases left in between. Germline values: CDR1 MNHEY, CDR2 SVGEGT. The CDR3 loop reads CASRGRGSGKNIQYF. The CDR3 bases that were read are TGTGCCAGCCGTGGTCGTGGCAGCGGCAAAAACATT.

This clone has ten or more counts. The read ends 3 residues early relative to the CDR3; the germline J gene fills the gap. The J gene is TRBJ1-5, the V gene TRBV20-1; maybe TRBD1 (6 bases). The ends were cut back, 0 bases at V and 4 bases at J, with 10 bases in the middle. CDR3 length: 14 amino acids. Germline V gene sequence: CDR1 DFQATT, CDR2 SNEGSKA (reference sequence). Incomplete CDR3 DNA: TGCAGTGCTAGAGATGACAGGCCGAATCAGCCC. This gives the protein CSARDDRPNQP. The full CDR3 reads CSARDDRPNQPQHF.

Remarks on this clone: With the read ending 3 residues before the CDR3 end, the germline J gene is used to fill in that end. The chain combines TRBV2 with TRBJ2-1, with D tentatively TRBD1 (6 bases). The CDR3 is made up of 14 amino acids. V lost 5 bases and J 3 bases, leaving 11 bases between the germline ends. Germline assignment: CDR1 SNHLY and CDR2 FYNNEI. The DNA read from the CDR3 is TGTGCCAGCAGTTCCGGGACAAACTACAATGAG. Translated: CASSSGTNYNE. The entire CDR3 protein reads CASSSGTNYNEQFF.

This clone showed up many times. The read ends 3 residues before the CDR3 terminus; that terminus is restored from the germline J gene. V is TRBV20-1 and J is TRBJ1-2; 8 positions agree with TRBD1. The V gene's germline CDR1 is DFQATT and CDR2 SNEGSKA (reference sequence). V shed 5 bases and J 5 bases; nucleotides not matched to a gene: 7. The CDR3 is made up of 13 amino acids. The CDR3 loop is CSALQGEGYGYTF. CDR3 bases read: TGCAGTGCTTTACAGGGGGAGGGGTATGGC.